A single T cell receptor (beta chain) is shown here with its context. The target antigen is unknown. The CDR3 extends over 12 amino acids. Germline V gene data show CDR1 as SEHNR and CDR2 as FQNEAQ (reference sequence). This sample is part of a study of regulatory T cells in long-lasting Graves disease. According to the study, TCR beta libraries were built with iRepertoire HTBI primers and CDR3-region Arm-PCR. TCRdb fed the multiplex PCR reads into MiXCR, producing one record per CDR3 protein. The sample has about 520,000 distinct CDR3 sequences, more than 10% seen once; the top ten hold over 7%. The study's findings and limits: Under persistent disease, TRBV28, TRBJ1-2 and TRBJ2-5 were used preferentially.

Noted time point: newly diagnosed GD, antithyroid drugs for less than 3 months. PBMCs were the source of the RNA used for TCR sequencing. Under American Thyroid Association guidelines, Graves' disease was diagnosed. This sample also belongs to another study, concerning T cells in Graves' hyperthyroidism and ophthalmopathy. That publication notes: Hyperthyroidism of Graves' type that showed no ophthalmopathy progression within 18 months was stable.

This specimen consisted of peripheral blood mononuclear cells (PBMCs), obtained at new diagnosis, from a patient treated with antithyroid drugs. The TCR comes from a woman between 25 and 40 years old with Graves disease. V gene TRBV7-9 combines with J gene TRBJ2-4; D is unresolved. The J call may be incorrect, as the DNA end agrees better with TRBJ2-5. The CDR3 spells CASSHGQETQYF. CDR3 DNA: TGTGCCAGCAGCCACGGACAAGAGACCCAGTACTTC.